This T cell receptor beta chain was profiled in a study of blood T cell repertoires in COVID-19 (TCRdb year 2020). Context from the whole study: Collaborator samples came from the United States, Italy and Spain and covered acute and convalescent phases of COVID-19. The samples were drawn from the first 160 participants of the ongoing ImmuneRACE study and from some 1,300 subjects provided by 6 global collaborators. The repertoires were made available in a free public database intended to serve as a resource for research on the immune response to SARS-CoV-2. The material from the prospective study consisted of cDNA or gDNA derived from T cells, B-cell-depleted T cells, or PBMCs. A de-identified subject ID, COVID-19 status, age in years and sex were almost always included in the sample metadata. The dataset comprised deeply sampled blood TCRbeta repertoires from subjects exposed to, actively infected with, or recovered from COVID-19. Where available, HLA class I and class II types were obtained from metadata supplied by the sample provider rather than from assay-based typing.

CDR1 and CDR2 are drawn from the germline V gene: KGHSH, LQKENI. V and J are truncated by 3 bases and 7 bases respectively, leaving an intervening sequence of 13 bases. The CDR3 runs 15 amino acids, cysteine and phenylalanine included. The read is trimmed to its CDR3 DNA, 45 bases read in frame from base 1. Enrolling through a virtual design, the prospective study's participants ranged in age from roughly 18 to 89 years and lived across roughly 24 United States geographic areas. In the prospective study, cohorts were assigned on the basis of participant-reported clinical history obtained from a screening survey and a study questionnaire. ImmuneRACE Cohort 3 recovered participants were defined by two consecutive negative NP/OP PCR tests, healthcare professional clearance, or symptom resolution. In the prospective study, mobile phlebotomists collected whole blood, serum and a nasopharyngeal or oropharyngeal swab from each participant. Participants in the prospective study had the option to provide additional blood draws and questionnaires over a roughly 2-month period. Blood samples from the prospective study were shipped frozen or at room temperature prior to DNA extraction.

About this clone itself: Its antigen has not been determined. No much larger clone is present one base from it, and per-base qualities are unavailable.

TCRbeta CDR3 regions were amplified from genomic DNA using the immunoSEQ Assay, a bias-controlled multiplex PCR. In the source study's methods: Nucleated cell counts per sample were estimated from amplification of reference gene primers within the assay. To quantify the absolute abundance of each unique TCRbeta CDR3 rearrangement, sequence reads were collapsed and filtered. For each sample, productive Simpson clonality was calculated by taking the square root of Simpson's diversity index across productive rearrangements. In TCRdb, the immuneACCESS table is reduced to in-frame sequences with V and J assigned. These tables do not hold every clone; where another copy was compared, an unresolved V gene accounts for under half, and the others remain unexplained. V and J calls plus clone size are reproduced from that table; the DNA served to infer D and trimming. The sample yields 450,000 to 500,000 clones; around 87% were counted once. Of the sample, about 0.65% falls within the top ten clones.

The study at large found these results: How much clinical and demographic metadata was included differed by source and by participant, and the metadata was provided uncurated.

This receptor was identified in a young woman who had recovered from COVID-19. Recombination linked TRBV18 to TRBJ1-6; TRBD1 could be the D gene, as 6 bases match. The specimen was PBMCs or T cells enriched from blood (not recorded which). Here the CDR3 is given as CASSPPGAANSPLHF. The nucleotide sequence is given as TGTGCCAGCTCACCCCCAGGGGCAGCAAATTCACCCCTCCACTTT.